The 30 T cell receptor beta chains below come from one sample, sequenced in a study of T cell repertoires in cytomegalovirus infection. No antigen has been assigned to these receptors. A single record per CDR3 protein comes from TCRdb applying MiXCR to the reads. The sample has hundreds of thousands of distinct CDR3 sequences, more than 40% seen once; the top ten hold about 41%. The source material was cultured PBMCs, sampled from culture after CMV antigen stimulation. These receptors were obtained from a human donor in good health (CMV status not recorded). Some clones in this sample may be carry-over from other donors' samples.

The rearrangement links TRBV7-9 to TRBJ1-1; D not certain. Germline V gene sequence: CDR1 SEHNR, CDR2 FQNEAQ (reference sequence). Trimming cost V 5 bases and J 0 bases, with 13 bases left between them. This CDR3 contains 15 residues. The CDR3 spells CASSQILELNTEAFF. The CDR3, as DNA: TGTGCCAGCAGCCAAATCTTAGAGTTGAACACTGAAGCTTTCTTT.

This clonotype was counted ten times or more. The chain couples TRBV7-2 to TRBJ1-5; a weak D match, TRBD1 (6 bases). This CDR3 contains 15 residues. Germline assignment: CDR1 SGHTA and CDR2 FQGNSA. The V and J ends lost 6 bases and 8 bases respectively, with 20 bases between them. The DNA for the CDR3 is TGTGCCAGCAGGAGGGACAACAGGGATTGGGAGCCCCAGCATTTT. It specifies CASRRDNRDWEPQHF.

This clonotype has at least ten counts. V gene TRBV6-6 combines with J gene TRBJ2-4, with TRBD2 matching over 8 bases. CDR3 length: 14 amino acids. V shed 6 bases, J shed 5 bases, and the junction held 6 bases outside the gene matches. Germline V CDR1 and CDR2: MNHNY, SVGAGI (reference sequence). The CDR3 region is CASSLQAGENIQYF. CDR3 sequence (DNA): TGTGCCAGCAGCCTACAAGCGGGAGAAAACATTCAGTACTTC.

The chain recombines TRBV28 with TRBJ1-1, with 7 bases identical to TRBD1. V gave up 10 bases and J gave up 5 bases; unmatched junction bases: 10. Germline CDR1 reads MDHEN; CDR2 reads SYDVKM. The CDR3 loop spans 13 amino acids. The chain's CDR3 is CATDGTDETEAFF. The CDR3 region has the DNA TGTGCCACCGACGGGACAGACGAGACTGAAGCTTTCTTT.

There are a few counts of this clonotype. CDR3 loop: CASSALRTGETEAFF. The CDR3 DNA is TGTGCCAGCAGTGCCCTGCGGACAGGGGAGACTGAAGCTTTCTTT. The chain couples TRBV25-1 to TRBJ1-1, with TRBD1 identical over 9 bases. Germline-derived CDR1 and CDR2 are MGHDK and SYGVNS. The CDR3 totals 15 residues. The V gene end was trimmed by 4 bases and the J gene end by 5 bases; junction bases not matched to a gene: 8.

The V gene is TRBV7-9, the J gene TRBJ2-7; weak D call: TRBD1 (6 bases). The CDR3 has 16 amino acids. V dropped 5 bases and J dropped 3 bases, with 20 bases sitting between them. Germline CDR1 is SEHNR and CDR2 is FQNEAQ (reference sequence). The CDR3 region has the DNA TGTGCCAGCAGCCATATAACAGGGCCCGCAGACTACGAGCAGTACTTC. This codes for CASSHITGPADYEQYF.

This clonotype was observed a few times. The J gene is TRBJ2-7, the V gene TRBV7-2, with D uncertain. The CDR3 consists of 14 residues. Between the trimmed V and J ends, which lost 5 bases and 3 bases, there was a span of 14 bases. Germline loops: CDR1 SGHTA, CDR2 FQGNSA. DNA for the CDR3: TGTGCCAGCAGCCCACGGGTCCTCGGCTACGAGCAGTACTTC. Its translation is CASSPRVLGYEQYF.

As for this clonotype: At one boundary the junction diverges from the germline segment, which might be a read error. The gene calls are TRBV27 and TRBJ2-1; 10 positions match TRBD1. Germline CDR1 MNHEY, CDR2 SMNVEV (reference sequence). This CDR3 has 16 residues. The CDR3 DNA follows: TGTGCCAGGAGTTTATCCCGGACAGGGGGGTCCAATGAGCAGTTCTTC. It specifies CARSLSRTGGSNEQFF.

The chain has TRBV19 and TRBJ2-1; the match to TRBD2 covers 13 bases. CDR3 length: 18 residues. V lost 4 bases to trimming and J lost 5 bases; unmatched junction nucleotides: 11. CDR1 is LNHDA and CDR2 is SQIVND in the germline V gene (reference sequence). CDR3 in amino acids: CASSRGLAGLNKNNEQFF. Here the CDR3 DNA reads TGTGCCAGTAGTAGGGGACTAGCGGGACTCAATAAAAACAATGAGCAGTTCTTC.

This clonotype was observed a handful of times. The genes are TRBV6-5 and TRBJ2-2; perhaps TRBD1 as D (5 bases). Germline CDR1 MNHEY, CDR2 SVGAGI. The CDR3 covers 14 residues. Trimming removed 7 bases at V and 4 bases at J, with 13 bases between. CDR3 loop: CASTLTARTGELFF. Here the CDR3 DNA reads TGTGCCAGCACTTTGACAGCGCGCACCGGGGAGCTGTTTTTT.

CDR3 region: CASSSGQTYNEQFF. The DNA for the CDR3 is TGTGCCAGCAGCTCGGGACAGACCTACAATGAGCAGTTCTTC. The chain recombines TRBV7-8 with TRBJ2-1, with 7 bases lining up with TRBD1. The CDR3 is made up of 14 amino acids. The junction had 2 bases not matched to a gene; V was cut back by 4 bases and J by 2 bases. Germline V gives CDR1 SGHVS, CDR2 FQNEAQ.

The chain joins TRBV7-6 to TRBJ1-3, with D perhaps TRBD1 (6 bases). CDR1 and CDR2 from the germline V gene are SGHVS and FNYEAQ. CDR3 length: 15 amino acids. The V end lost 5 bases, the J end lost 0 bases, and 11 bases lay between the germline ends. For the CDR3, the DNA is TGTGCCAGCAGCATGACAGGAGGCTCTGGAAACACCATATATTTT. It translates to CASSMTGGSGNTIYF.

The rearrangement uses TRBV6-1 and TRBJ1-6; TRBD1 agrees at 7 bases. The CDR3 totals 13 residues. Germline CDR1 reads MNHNS; CDR2 reads SASEGT. The V gene end was trimmed by 5 bases and the J gene end by 12 bases; junction bases not matched to a gene: 7. CDR3 protein: CASSSRGIGPLHF. CDR3 nucleotides: TGTGCCAGCAGTAGCAGGGGGATCGGACCCCTCCACTTT.

The rearrangement uses TRBV5-1 and TRBJ2-5, with 8 bases that match TRBD1. Germline values: CDR1 SGHRS, CDR2 YFSETQ. The CDR3 has 15 residues. V lost 4 bases, J lost 5 bases, and 10 bases stayed unmatched. This CDR3 reads CASSPGGQGRETQYF. CDR3 DNA sequence: TGCGCCAGCAGCCCTGGTGGACAGGGAAGGGAGACCCAGTACTTC.

Here the CDR3 reads CASSEGVGGGAQETQYF. For the CDR3, the DNA is TGTGCCAGCAGTGAAGGCGTAGGCGGGGGTGCCCAAGAGACCCAGTACTTC. The chain combines TRBV2 with TRBJ2-5; TRBD2 aligns across 7 bases. V dropped 1 base and J dropped 1; count of bases not matched to a gene: 9. This CDR3 spans 17 amino acids. The germline V gene encodes CDR1 SNHLY and CDR2 FYNNEI.

V and J are TRBV11-2 and TRBJ2-3, with D perhaps matching TRBD2 (6 bases). V lost 5 bases and J lost 11, with 17 bases in between. Germline CDR1 reads SGHAT; CDR2 reads FQNNGV. The CDR3 contains 13 residues. CDR3 nucleotides: TGTGCCAGCAGCCTATTCGGGCGGGAAGGGCAGTATTTT. Translation: CASSLFGREGQYF.

This clonotype was seen a handful of times. J is TRBJ2-1 and V is TRBV19, with 14 bases identical to TRBD2. Trimming at V came to 6 bases and at J to 4 bases, leaving 17 bases not matched to a gene. The V gene's germline CDR1 is LNHDA and CDR2 SQIVND (reference sequence). The CDR3 sequence is 20 residues long. CDR3 coding DNA: TGTGCCAGTAGCCACCCCCCAAAGACTAGCGGGAGGGCCAGATACAATGAGCAGTTCTTC. Translation gives CASSHPPKTSGRARYNEQFF.

The genes are TRBV20-1 and TRBJ2-5; no firm D call. The V end lost 3 bases, the J end lost 5 bases, and 7 bases lay between the germline ends. The CDR3 length is 11 residues. Per germline, CDR1 DFQATT and CDR2 SNEGSKA (reference sequence). Here the CDR3 DNA reads TGCAGTGCTAGCACCCAGGAGACCCAGTACTTC. This encodes CSASTQETQYF.

The rearrangement joins TRBV11-2 to TRBJ1-1; a weak D match, TRBD1 (5 bases). In germline, CDR1 is SGHAT, CDR2 FQNNGV. The length of the CDR3 is 15 residues. V was trimmed by 3 bases and J by 4 bases, leaving 15 bases between them. The CDR3 DNA reads as TGTGCCAGCAGCTTTAATACCGGACAAGGCACTGAAGCTTTCTTT. Protein: CASSFNTGQGTEAFF. Using reference TRBV11-2 and TRBJ1-1 for the parts outside the CDR3, the full variable domain is EAGVAQSPRYKIIEKRQSVAFWCNPISGHATLYWYQQILGQGPKLLIQFQNNGVVDDSQLPKDRFSAERLKGVDSTLKIQPAKLEDSAVYLCASSFNTGQGTEAFFGQGTRLTVV.

This clonotype turned up a few times. The J gene is TRBJ2-7, the V gene TRBV11-2; possible D gene TRBD2, 7 bases. Germline V CDR1 and CDR2: SGHAT, FQNNGV. This CDR3 is built from 15 residues. Trimming took off 5 bases at V and 2 bases at J, with 16 bases between the two ends. The CDR3 coding sequence is TGTGCCAGCAGCCGTGGCGCGGGGGCCACCTACGAGCAGTACTTC. Protein: CASSRGAGATYEQYF.

This rearrangement joins TRBV12-3 or TRBV12-4 to TRBJ1-4; the match to TRBD1 covers 9 bases. The CDR3 runs to 16 residues. V shed 5 bases, J shed 5 bases, and the junction held 9 bases outside the gene matches. CDR3 region: CASSRLPGQGNEKLFF. CDR3 nucleotides: TGTGCCAGCAGTAGACTCCCGGGACAGGGAAATGAAAAACTGTTTTTT.

This clonotype has a count of ten or more. CDR3: CASSQGPNTEAFF. DNA of the CDR3: TGTGCCAGCAGCCAGGGGCCGAACACTGAAGCTTTCTTT. The chain is built from TRBV7-2 and TRBJ1-1, with a possible D match to TRBD1 (6 bases). CDR3 size: 13 residues. V shed 5 bases and J shed 1 base, with 8 bases lying between them. From germline, CDR1 is SGHTA and CDR2 FQGNSA.

This clonotype was counted only a few times. The chain recombines TRBV7-8 with TRBJ2-7; 9 nucleotides agree with TRBD2. Germline loops: CDR1 SGHVS, CDR2 FQNEAQ. V was clipped by 5 bases and J by 0 bases; unmatched bases: 8. This CDR3 spans 16 amino acids. Here the CDR3 reads CASSPSGTVSSYEQYF. DNA of the CDR3: TGTGCCAGCAGCCCTAGCGGGACGGTAAGCTCCTACGAGCAGTACTTC.

The V and J genes are TRBV6-6 and TRBJ1-3; 7 bases line up with TRBD1. V dropped 5 bases and J dropped 0; count of bases not matched to a gene: 13. Per the germline V gene, CDR1 is MNHNY and CDR2 is SVGAGI (reference sequence). The CDR3 has 18 amino acids. CDR3 region: CASSRNRGPQSSGNTIYF. CDR3 bases: TGTGCCAGCAGTCGGAACAGGGGACCACAAAGCTCTGGAAACACCATATATTTT.

The sample holds a few counts of this clonotype. This chain connects TRBV12-3 or TRBV12-4 to TRBJ2-5; D not certain. Trimming pared 4 bases from V and 3 bases from J, leaving 9 bases between. This CDR3 contains 13 residues. CDR3 loop: CASSSAAKETQYF. Here the CDR3 DNA reads TGTGCCAGCAGTTCGGCAGCCAAAGAGACCCAGTACTTC.

This rearrangement joins TRBV6-5 to TRBJ2-5; a possible D gene is TRBD1 (5 bases). V lost 4 bases and J 4 bases, leaving 19 bases between the germline ends. Germline V gene sequence: CDR1 MNHEY, CDR2 SVGAGI. The length of the CDR3 is 16 residues. CDR3 DNA: TGTGCCAGCAGTTCCCCTTGGGGCCCAGGGCGAGAGACCCAGTACTTC. Translated: CASSSPWGPGRETQYF.

The rearrangement links TRBV6-2 or TRBV6-3 to TRBJ1-1, with 9 bases matching TRBD1. Trimming took 4 bases from V and 1 from J; bases not matched to a gene: 13. The CDR3 spans 18 residues. CDR1 and CDR2 (germline): MNHEY, SVGEGT. DNA of the CDR3: TGTGCCAGCAGTTCCCTTGTCCCGGGACAGGGAGCGAACACTGAAGCTTTCTTT. It yields the protein CASSSLVPGQGANTEAFF.

This clonotype was found a few times. V usage is TRBV7-8 and J usage is TRBJ2-3; possible D gene TRBD1, 6 bases. The V and J ends lost 4 bases and 2 bases respectively, with 25 bases between them. Germline V gives CDR1 SGHVS, CDR2 FQNEAQ. This CDR3 is built from 19 residues. The CDR3 region is CASSSARHLQGPATDTQYF. The DNA of the CDR3 is TGTGCCAGCAGCTCGGCCCGGCACCTACAGGGACCTGCCACAGATACGCAGTATTTT.

The V and J genes are TRBV7-8 and TRBJ1-5, with D uncertain. The germline V and J ends were trimmed by 5 bases and 9 bases, with 14 bases remaining between them. CDR1 SGHVS and CDR2 FQNEAQ come from the germline V gene. The CDR3 is made up of 13 amino acids. CDR3: CASSPENERPQHF. The DNA of the CDR3 is TGTGCCAGCAGCCCAGAGAACGAGCGGCCCCAGCATTTT.

V is TRBV5-5 and J is TRBJ2-3; TRBD1 agrees at 9 bases. Per germline, CDR1 SGHKS and CDR2 YYEKEE (reference sequence). With 5 bases clipped from V and 4 bases from J, the junction kept 5 bases outside the gene matches. The CDR3 runs 14 residues. The CDR3 is CASRQDRGADTQYF. Written as DNA, the CDR3 is TGTGCCAGCAGACAGGACAGGGGTGCAGATACGCAGTATTTT.